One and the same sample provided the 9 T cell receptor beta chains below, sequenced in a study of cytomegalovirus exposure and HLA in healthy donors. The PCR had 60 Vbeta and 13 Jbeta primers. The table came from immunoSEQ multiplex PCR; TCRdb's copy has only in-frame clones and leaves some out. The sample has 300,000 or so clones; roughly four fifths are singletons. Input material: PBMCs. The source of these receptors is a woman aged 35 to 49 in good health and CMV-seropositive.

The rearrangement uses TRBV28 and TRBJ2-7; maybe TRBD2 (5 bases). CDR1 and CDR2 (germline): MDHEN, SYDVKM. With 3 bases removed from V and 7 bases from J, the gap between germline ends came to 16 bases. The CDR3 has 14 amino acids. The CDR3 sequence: CASSLGVSFWEQYF. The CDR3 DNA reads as TGTGCCAGCAGTTTGGGAGTGTCTTTCTGGGAGCAGTACTTC.

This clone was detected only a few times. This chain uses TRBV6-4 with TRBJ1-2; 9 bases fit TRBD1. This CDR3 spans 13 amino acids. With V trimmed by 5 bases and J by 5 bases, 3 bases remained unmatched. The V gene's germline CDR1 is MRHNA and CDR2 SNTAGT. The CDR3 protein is CASSPGTGYGYTF. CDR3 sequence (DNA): TGTGCCAGCAGTCCCGGGACAGGGTATGGCTACACCTTC.

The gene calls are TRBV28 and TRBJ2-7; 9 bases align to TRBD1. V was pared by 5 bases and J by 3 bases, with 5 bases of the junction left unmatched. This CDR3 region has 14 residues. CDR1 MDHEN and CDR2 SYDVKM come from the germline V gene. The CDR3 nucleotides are TGTGCCAGCAGTAACATGACAGGGGGCTACGAGCAGTACTTC. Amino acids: CASSNMTGGYEQYF. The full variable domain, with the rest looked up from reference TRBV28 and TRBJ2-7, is DVKVTQSSRYLVKRTGEKVFLECVQDMDHENMFWYRQDPGLGLRLIYFSYDVKMKEKGDIPEGYSVSREKKERFSLILESASTNQTSMYLCASSNMTGGYEQYFGPGTRLTVT.

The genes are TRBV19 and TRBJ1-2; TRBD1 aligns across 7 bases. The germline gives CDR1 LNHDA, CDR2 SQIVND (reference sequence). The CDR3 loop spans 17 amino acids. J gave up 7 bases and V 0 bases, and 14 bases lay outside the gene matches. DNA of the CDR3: TGTGCCAGTAGTATAGATCACCAGACAGGGTCGTCGTCTGGCTACACCTTC. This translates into CASSIDHQTGSSSGYTF.

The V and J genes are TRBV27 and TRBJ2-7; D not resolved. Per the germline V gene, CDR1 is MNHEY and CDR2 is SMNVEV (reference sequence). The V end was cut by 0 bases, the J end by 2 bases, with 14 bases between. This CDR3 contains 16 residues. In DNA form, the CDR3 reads TGTGCCAGCAGTTTATCAGCCCGACCGACAACCTACGAGCAGTACTTC. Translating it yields CASSLSARPTTYEQYF.

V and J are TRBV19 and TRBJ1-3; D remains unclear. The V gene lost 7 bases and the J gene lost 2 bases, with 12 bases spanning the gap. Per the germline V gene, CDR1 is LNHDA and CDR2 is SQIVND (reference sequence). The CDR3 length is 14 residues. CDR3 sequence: CASNRGMAGNTIYF. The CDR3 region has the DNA TGTGCCAGTAACCGGGGAATGGCTGGAAACACCATATATTTT.

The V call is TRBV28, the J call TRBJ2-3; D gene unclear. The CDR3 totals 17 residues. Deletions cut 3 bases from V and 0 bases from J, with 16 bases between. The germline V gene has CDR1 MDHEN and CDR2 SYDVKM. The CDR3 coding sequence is TGTGCCAGCAGTTTGGTCTGGGCCCGCTATAGCACAGATACGCAGTATTTT. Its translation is CASSLVWARYSTDTQYF.

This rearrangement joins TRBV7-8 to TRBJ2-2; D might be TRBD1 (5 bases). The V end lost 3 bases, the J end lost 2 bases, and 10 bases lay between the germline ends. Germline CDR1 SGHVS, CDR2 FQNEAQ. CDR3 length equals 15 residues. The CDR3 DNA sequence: TGTGCCAGCAGCTTGTTTCGGACAAACACCGGGGAGCTGTTTTTT. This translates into CASSLFRTNTGELFF.

The CDR3 reads CASSVLTSGPGGQETQYF. In DNA, the CDR3 is TGTGCCAGCAGTGTCCTCACTAGCGGCCCAGGGGGCCAAGAGACCCAGTACTTC. The V and J genes are TRBV2 and TRBJ2-5, with D perhaps matching TRBD2 (8 bases). The CDR3 extends over 18 amino acids. CDR1 and CDR2 (germline): SNHLY, FYNNEI. The V and J ends lost 4 bases and 1 base respectively, with 22 bases between them.